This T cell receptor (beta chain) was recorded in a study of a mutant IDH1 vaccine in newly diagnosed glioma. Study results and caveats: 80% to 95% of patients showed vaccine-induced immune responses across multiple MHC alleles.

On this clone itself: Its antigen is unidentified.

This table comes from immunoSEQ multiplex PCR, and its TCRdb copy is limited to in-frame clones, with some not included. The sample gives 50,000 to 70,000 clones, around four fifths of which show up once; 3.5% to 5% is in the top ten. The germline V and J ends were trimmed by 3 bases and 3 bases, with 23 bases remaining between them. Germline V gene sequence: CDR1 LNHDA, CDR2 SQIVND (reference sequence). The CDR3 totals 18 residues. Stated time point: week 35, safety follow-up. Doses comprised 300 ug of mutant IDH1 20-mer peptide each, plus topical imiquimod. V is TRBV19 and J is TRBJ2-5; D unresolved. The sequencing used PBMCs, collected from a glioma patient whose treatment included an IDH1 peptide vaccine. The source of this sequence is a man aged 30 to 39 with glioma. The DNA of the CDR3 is TGTGCCAGTAGTATTGGCCCGTCGGACCCAGCCACCGAAGAGACCCAGTACTTC. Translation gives CASSIGPSDPATEETQYF.